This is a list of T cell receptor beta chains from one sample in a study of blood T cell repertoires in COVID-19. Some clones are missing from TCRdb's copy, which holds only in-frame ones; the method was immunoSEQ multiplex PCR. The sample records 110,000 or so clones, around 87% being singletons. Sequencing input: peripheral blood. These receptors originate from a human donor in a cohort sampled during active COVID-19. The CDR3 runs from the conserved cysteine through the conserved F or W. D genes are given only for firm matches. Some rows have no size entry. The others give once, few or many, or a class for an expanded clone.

CDR3aa: CASSQGQIVSYEQYF
CDR3nt: TGCGCCAGCAGCCAAGGACAAATAGTCTCCTACGAGCAGTACTTC
abundance: -
j_gene: TRBJ2-7
d_gene: -
v_gene: TRBV4-1

CDR3aa: CASSPRTGSVGELFF
CDR3nt: TGTGCCAGCAGCCCCCGGACAGGGTCCGTCGGGGAGCTGTTTTTT
abundance: once
j_gene: TRBJ2-2
d_gene: TRBD1
v_gene: TRBV11-3

CDR3aa: CASSPTGTSGSPQYF
CDR3nt: TGTGCCAGCTCCCCAACCGGGACTAGCGGGAGTCCCCAGTACTTC
abundance: -
j_gene: TRBJ2-5
d_gene: TRBD2
v_gene: TRBV18

CDR3aa: CASSQDLTDGYTF
CDR3nt: TGCGCCAGCAGCCAAGATCTTACGGATGGCTACACCTTC
abundance: -
j_gene: TRBJ1-2
d_gene: -
v_gene: TRBV4-1

CDR3aa: CASTPSGRRGYNEQFF
CDR3nt: TGTGCCAGTACCCCTAGCGGGAGAAGGGGCTACAATGAGCAGTTCTTC
abundance: once
j_gene: TRBJ2-1
d_gene: TRBD2
v_gene: TRBV19

CDR3aa: CASSLGLAGETQYF
CDR3nt: TGTGCCAGCAGCTTAGGCCTAGCGGGAGAGACCCAGTACTTC
abundance: -
j_gene: TRBJ2-5
d_gene: TRBD2
v_gene: TRBV11-3

CDR3aa: CASSYPGYGYTF
CDR3nt: TGTGCCAGCAGTTACCCCGGGTATGGCTACACCTTC
abundance: -
j_gene: TRBJ1-2
d_gene: -
v_gene: TRBV6-6

CDR3aa: CASSPNPGDRGGSEQFF
CDR3nt: TGTGCCAGCAGCCCCAACCCCGGGGACAGGGGAGGGAGTGAGCAGTTCTTC
abundance: -
j_gene: TRBJ2-1
d_gene: TRBD1
v_gene: TRBV27

CDR3aa: CASRSTENTEAFF
CDR3nt: TGTGCCAGCAGGTCCACAGAGAACACTGAAGCTTTCTTT
abundance: -
j_gene: TRBJ1-1
d_gene: -
v_gene: TRBV5-5

CDR3aa: CASSYSGQTYNEQFF
CDR3nt: TGTGCCAGCAGTTACTCGGGGCAGACCTACAATGAGCAGTTCTTC
abundance: -
j_gene: TRBJ2-1
d_gene: -
v_gene: TRBV6-5

CDR3aa: CASERSSGNTIYF
CDR3nt: TGTGCCAGCGAGCGGAGCTCTGGAAACACCATATATTTT
abundance: -
j_gene: TRBJ1-3
d_gene: -
v_gene: TRBV28

CDR3aa: CASSLVFGGGNTGELFF
CDR3nt: TGCGCCAGCAGCTTGGTGTTCGGCGGGGGGAACACCGGGGAGCTGTTTTTT
abundance: -
j_gene: TRBJ2-2
d_gene: TRBD2
v_gene: TRBV5-1

CDR3aa: CASSLGSENTIYF
CDR3nt: TGTGCCAGCAGCTTAGGGAGTGAAAACACCATATATTTT
abundance: -
j_gene: TRBJ1-3
d_gene: -
v_gene: TRBV7-2

CDR3aa: CATSRDREDSYEQYF
CDR3nt: TGTGCCACGTCCCGGGACAGGGAAGACTCCTACGAGCAGTACTTC
abundance: -
j_gene: TRBJ2-7
d_gene: TRBD1
v_gene: TRBV24-1

CDR3aa: CASSTSPRASNGEQFF
CDR3nt: TGTGCCAGCAGCACCAGTCCGCGGGCCTCTAACGGTGAGCAGTTCTTC
abundance: -
j_gene: TRBJ2-1
d_gene: -
v_gene: TRBV6-6

CDR3aa: CASSFRDRGLDTEAFF
CDR3nt: TGTGCCAGCAGTTTCCGGGACAGGGGGCTTGATACTGAAGCTTTCTTT
abundance: -
j_gene: TRBJ1-1
d_gene: TRBD1
v_gene: TRBV6-6

CDR3aa: CASSTGQGIPSYNEQFF
CDR3nt: TGTGCCAGCAGCACGGGACAGGGGATACCCTCCTACAATGAGCAGTTCTTC
abundance: -
j_gene: TRBJ2-1
d_gene: TRBD1
v_gene: TRBV5-4

CDR3aa: CASGVSSGGHNEQFF
CDR3nt: TGCGCCAGCGGAGTCTCAAGCGGGGGGCACAATGAGCAGTTCTTC
abundance: -
j_gene: TRBJ2-1
d_gene: TRBD2
v_gene: TRBV5-1

CDR3aa: CASSFVRQAPSTDTQYF
CDR3nt: TGTGCCAGCAGTTTCGTCCGACAGGCCCCTAGCACAGATACGCAGTATTTT
abundance: -
j_gene: TRBJ2-3
d_gene: -
v_gene: TRBV27

CDR3aa: CASPGWGDTEAFF
CDR3nt: TGTGCAAGTCCTGGTTGGGGCGACACTGAAGCTTTCTTT
abundance: -
j_gene: TRBJ1-1
d_gene: -
v_gene: TRBV12-2

CDR3aa: CASSSATGTGGYEQYF
CDR3nt: TGTGCCAGCTCATCGGCAACCGGGACAGGGGGCTACGAGCAGTACTTC
abundance: -
j_gene: TRBJ2-7
d_gene: TRBD1
v_gene: TRBV18

CDR3aa: CASSNEDSLNNSPLHF
CDR3nt: TGCGCCAGCAGTAACGAGGACAGCCTAAATAATTCACCCCTCCACTTT
abundance: once
j_gene: TRBJ1-6
d_gene: -
v_gene: TRBV5-1

CDR3aa: CASSPQGNSNQPQHF
CDR3nt: TGTGCCAGCAGCCCCCAGGGTAATAGCAATCAGCCCCAGCATTTT
abundance: -
j_gene: TRBJ1-5
d_gene: -
v_gene: TRBV9

CDR3aa: CATSRGRQVYGYEQYF
CDR3nt: TGTGCCACCAGCAGAGGGAGACAGGTTTACGGGTACGAGCAGTACTTC
abundance: -
j_gene: TRBJ2-7
d_gene: -
v_gene: TRBV15

CDR3aa: CASAQGQGAQEQYF
CDR3nt: TGTGCTAGTGCCCAGGGACAGGGGGCGCAAGAGCAGTACTTC
abundance: -
j_gene: TRBJ2-7
d_gene: TRBD1
v_gene: TRBV12-5

CDR3aa: CASRTTGPTGSPLHF
CDR3nt: TGTGCCAGCAGGACGACCGGGCCCACGGGGTCACCCCTCCACTTT
abundance: -
j_gene: TRBJ1-6
d_gene: -
v_gene: TRBV28

CDR3aa: CASSSYSSGLSNEQFF
CDR3nt: TGTGCCAGCAGCAGCTATTCGTCGGGACTAAGTAATGAGCAGTTCTTC
abundance: -
j_gene: TRBJ2-1
d_gene: TRBD2
v_gene: TRBV11-2

CDR3aa: CASSPSRRRETQYF
CDR3nt: TGTGCCAGCAGCCCTTCCCGGAGGCGAGAGACCCAGTACTTC
abundance: -
j_gene: TRBJ2-5
d_gene: -
v_gene: TRBV2

CDR3aa: CASSLTGLNTEAFF
CDR3nt: TGTGCCAGCAGCTTAACAGGACTGAACACTGAAGCTTTCTTT
abundance: -
j_gene: TRBJ1-1
d_gene: -
v_gene: TRBV7-9

CDR3aa: CASSLGGRGLIMNTEAFF
CDR3nt: TGTGCCAGCAGCTTAGGCGGCAGGGGGCTCATCATGAACACTGAAGCTTTCTTT
abundance: -
j_gene: TRBJ1-1
d_gene: TRBD1
v_gene: TRBV5-4

CDR3aa: CASSISSGTQTRQDF
CDR3nt: TGTGCCAGCAGTATCTCGTCCGGGACACAGACGAGGCAAGACTTC
abundance: -
j_gene: TRBJ2-5
d_gene: -
v_gene: TRBV6-5

CDR3aa: CASSFLPGTGSDYGYTF
CDR3nt: TGTGCCAGCAGCTTCCTCCCCGGGACAGGGTCGGACTATGGCTACACCTTC
abundance: -
j_gene: TRBJ1-2
d_gene: TRBD1
v_gene: TRBV7-4

CDR3aa: CASSLSGYTDTQYF
CDR3nt: TGCGCCAGCAGCTTGAGCGGCTACACAGATACGCAGTATTTT
abundance: -
j_gene: TRBJ2-3
d_gene: -
v_gene: TRBV5-1

CDR3aa: CAWSRRRQGGSPLHF
CDR3nt: TGTGCCTGGAGCAGGCGGAGACAGGGGGGTTCACCCCTCCACTTT
abundance: -
j_gene: TRBJ1-6
d_gene: TRBD1
v_gene: TRBV30

CDR3aa: CASSLGQGARGYTF
CDR3nt: TGTGCCAGCAGTTTGGGACAGGGGGCACGTGGCTACACCTTC
abundance: -
j_gene: TRBJ1-2
d_gene: TRBD1
v_gene: TRBV27

CDR3aa: CASSSGGDIWSYEQYF
CDR3nt: TGTGCCAGCAGCTCAGGGGGCGACATCTGGTCCTACGAGCAGTACTTC
abundance: -
j_gene: TRBJ2-7
d_gene: TRBD1
v_gene: TRBV11-2

CDR3aa: CASSFTQAGDTEAFF
CDR3nt: TGCGCCAGCAGCTTCACACAAGCAGGGGACACTGAAGCTTTCTTT
abundance: -
j_gene: TRBJ1-1
d_gene: -
v_gene: TRBV5-1